The 27 T cell receptor beta chains below all came from one sample that was sequenced in a study of cytomegalovirus exposure and HLA in healthy donors. PCR was performed using 60 Vbeta and 13 Jbeta primers. Some clones are missing from TCRdb's copy, which holds only in-frame ones; the method was immunoSEQ multiplex PCR. Here the sample spans more than 100,000 clones, under 10% being singletons. The specimen sequenced was PBMCs. These receptors all come from a woman in her thirties or forties in good health and CMV-seropositive.

V and J are TRBV27 and TRBJ1-1; 9 bases line up with TRBD1. J was trimmed by 6 bases and V by 2 bases; bases with no gene match: 4. There are 14 residues in the CDR3. Germline CDR1 is MNHEY and CDR2 is SMNVEV (reference sequence). Written as DNA, the CDR3 is TGTGCCAGCAGTTTAGAACAGGGGGCCTCTGAAGCTTTCTTT. Protein sequence: CASSLEQGASEAFF.

In regard to this clone: The junction and the germline gene differ at one end; a read error may be behind it. The chain uses TRBV2 and TRBJ2-3; TRBD2 matches 7 bases. Germline V gives CDR1 SNHLY, CDR2 FYNNEI. The length of the CDR3 is 11 residues. CDR3 amino acids: CASSGSTSVTF. The CDR3 DNA reads TGTGCCAGCAGTGGGTCAACTAGCGTCACCTTT.

The chain recombines TRBV7-2 with TRBJ2-1, with TRBD1 matching over 7 bases. This CDR3 region has 15 residues. Germline V gene sequence: CDR1 SGHTA, CDR2 FQGNSA. After removal of 4 bases from V and 0 bases from J, the junction contained 3 bases not matched to a gene. CDR3 coding DNA: TGTGCCAGCAGCTCAGACAGGGCCTCCTACAATGAGCAGTTCTTC. It specifies CASSSDRASYNEQFF.

The V and J genes are TRBV5-6 and TRBJ2-1, with a weak D call TRBD1 (5 bases). The germline gives CDR1 SGHDT, CDR2 YYEEEE. The CDR3 extends over 14 amino acids. Trimming removed 2 bases at V and 5 bases at J, with 11 bases between. The chain's CDR3 is CASSFGETDNEQFF. DNA of the CDR3: TGTGCCAGCAGCTTCGGCGAGACAGACAATGAGCAGTTCTTC.

The V and J genes are TRBV19 and TRBJ2-3, with 15 bases aligning to TRBD2. This CDR3 is 18 amino acids long. Germline CDR1 and CDR2: LNHDA and SQIVND (reference sequence). The V and J ends lost 4 bases and 2 bases, in that order; junction bases with no gene match: 7. CDR3 sequence reads: CASSSPGTSGGYTDTQYF. CDR3 coding DNA: TGTGCCAGTAGTAGCCCGGGGACTAGCGGGGGGTACACAGATACGCAGTATTTT.

This clone showed up just a few times. This rearrangement joins TRBV11-2 to TRBJ2-6; no clear D gene. The V gene's germline CDR1 is SGHAT and CDR2 FQNNGV. Deletions cut 3 bases from V and 0 bases from J, with 6 bases between. The CDR3 is 15 amino acids. The chain's CDR3 is CASSFHFSGANVLTF. In DNA form, the CDR3 reads TGTGCCAGCAGCTTTCATTTCTCTGGGGCCAACGTCCTGACTTTC. Drawing the rest from reference TRBV11-2 and TRBJ2-6, the complete variable domain is EAGVAQSPRYKIIEKRQSVAFWCNPISGHATLYWYQQILGQGPKLLIQFQNNGVVDDSQLPKDRFSAERLKGVDSTLKIQPAKLEDSAVYLCASSFHFSGANVLTFGAGSRLTVL.

The J gene is TRBJ2-1, the V gene TRBV11-3; D gene ambiguous. This CDR3 contains 15 residues. Trimming took 4 bases from V and 1 from J, leaving 11 bases between them. The germline gives CDR1 SGHNT, CDR2 YENEEA. The CDR3 loop reads CASSYDSESYNEQFF. The CDR3 DNA reads TGTGCCAGCAGCTATGACTCCGAATCCTACAATGAGCAGTTCTTC.

This clone has only a few counts. The genes are TRBV2 and TRBJ2-5, with D tentatively TRBD2 (6 bases). This CDR3 is 11 amino acids long. The V end was cut by 11 bases, the J end by 5 bases, with 12 bases between. Per germline, CDR1 SNHLY and CDR2 FYNNEI. CDR3 amino acids: CASSGGETQYF. The CDR3 nucleotides are TGTGCCTCAAGCGGAGGGGAGACCCAGTACTTC.

This rearrangement joins TRBV4-1 to TRBJ2-2; D is possibly TRBD1 (5 bases). V lost 0 bases and J lost 4, with 6 bases in between. CDR3 length: 14 amino acids. CDR1 is MGHRA and CDR2 is YSYEKL in the germline V gene. CDR3 nucleotide sequence: TGCGCCAGCAGCCAAGAAAGGGGCACCGGGGAGCTGTTTTTT. The encoded protein is CASSQERGTGELFF.

This clone has just a few counts. The V and J genes are TRBV4-1 and TRBJ2-7, with D unresolved. The CDR3 sequence is 13 residues long. Trimming left V 2 bases short and J 3 bases short, with 8 bases between. Germline CDR1 and CDR2: MGHRA and YSYEKL. The CDR3 reads CASSQNSLYEQYF. In nucleotides, the CDR3 is TGCGCCAGCAGCCAAAACAGCCTCTACGAGCAGTACTTC.

The rearrangement joins TRBV19 to TRBJ2-5, with 7 bases that match TRBD1. V shed 5 bases and J 0 bases; nucleotides not matched to a gene: 3. The CDR3 is 14 amino acids. Germline V gene lookup returns CDR1 LNHDA and CDR2 SQIVND (reference sequence). The CDR3 here is CASSPGQDQETQYF. CDR3 nucleotides: TGTGCCAGTAGTCCCGGACAGGACCAAGAGACCCAGTACTTC.

This clone occurred a few times. The gene calls are TRBV29-1 and TRBJ2-7; D is undetermined. The V and J ends lost 5 bases and 3 bases respectively, with 11 bases between them. There are 12 residues in the CDR3. Germline V CDR1 and CDR2: SQVTM, ANQGSEA. CDR3 coding DNA: TGCAGCGTTCGCCCTACAGTCTACGAGCAGTACTTC. It specifies CSVRPTVYEQYF.

The rearrangement uses TRBV7-9 and TRBJ2-3, with a weak D call TRBD2 (6 bases). This CDR3 comprises 16 residues. Germline V gene sequence: CDR1 SEHNR, CDR2 FQNEAQ (reference sequence). V was clipped by 8 bases and J by 0 bases, with 18 bases between them. CDR3 residues: CASPREDGSSTDTQYF. CDR3 nucleotide sequence: TGTGCCAGCCCCAGGGAGGACGGCTCTAGCACAGATACGCAGTATTTT.

The rearrangement links TRBV6-1 to TRBJ2-2, with 9 bases lining up with TRBD2. V was pared by 10 bases and J by 1 base, with 4 bases of the junction left unmatched. The length of the CDR3 is 14 residues. Germline lookup yields CDR1 MNHNS and CDR2 SASEGT. This CDR3 reads CAIVAGENTGELFF. The CDR3 DNA reads TGTGCCATCGTAGCGGGGGAGAACACCGGGGAGCTGTTTTTT.

The CDR3 DNA sequence: TGTGCCAGCAGTTTGAACAGGAAAAACATTCAGTACTTC. Its translation is CASSLNRKNIQYF. The chain recombines TRBV27 with TRBJ2-4; the D gene is possibly TRBD1 (5 bases). Germline loops: CDR1 MNHEY, CDR2 SMNVEV (reference sequence). The CDR3 is 13 residues long. V lost 3 bases to trimming and J lost 4 bases, with 7 bases between them.

This clone was counted a few times. The chain recombines TRBV5-6 with TRBJ1-2; the match to TRBD1 covers 7 bases. Germline CDR1 reads SGHDT; CDR2 reads YYEEEE. Trimming removed 0 bases from V and 8 bases from J; junction bases left unmatched: 7. The CDR3 sequence is 14 residues long. CDR3 sequence reads: CASSLDRGIRGYTF. The CDR3 DNA follows: TGTGCCAGCAGCTTGGACAGGGGAATTCGCGGCTACACCTTC.

This clone was counted ten times or more. This chain joins TRBV4-3 and TRBJ2-5, with 11 bases matching TRBD2. The CDR3 has 15 amino acids. V lost 4 bases to trimming and J lost 5 bases; unmatched junction nucleotides: 6. Per the germline V gene, CDR1 is LGHNA and CDR2 is YSLEER. The CDR3 loop is CASSRSGGARETQYF. CDR3 nucleotides: TGCGCCAGCAGCCGTAGCGGGGGGGCCCGCGAGACCCAGTACTTC.

This rearrangement joins TRBV2 to TRBJ2-2; 8 nucleotides align to TRBD1. This CDR3 spans 16 amino acids. V lost 6 bases, J lost 7 bases, and 13 bases stayed unmatched. Germline CDR1 is SNHLY and CDR2 is FYNNEI. The CDR3 coding sequence is TGTGCCAGCAGCCTAAGGACAGGGAAGGCGATCGGGGAGCTGTTTTTT. Its translation is CASSLRTGKAIGELFF.

The V call is TRBV9, the J call TRBJ2-2; TRBD2 might be the D (7 bases). Trimming cost V 0 bases and J 0 bases, with 9 bases left between them. This CDR3 contains 16 residues. Germline-derived CDR1 and CDR2 are SGDLS and YYNGEE. CDR3 region: CASSVVGGANTGELFF. Written as DNA, the CDR3 is TGTGCCAGCAGCGTAGTAGGGGGGGCGAACACCGGGGAGCTGTTTTTT. The full variable domain, completed using reference TRBV9 and TRBJ2-2, is DSGVTQTPKHLITATGQRVTLRCSPRSGDLSVYWYQQSLDQGLQFLIQYYNGEERAKGNILERFSAQQFPDLHSELNLSSLELGDSALYFCASSVVGGANTGELFFGEGSRLTVL.

This clone has more than one count but fewer than ten. The chain's CDR3 is CASSLDFTGVGEKLFF. In DNA form, the CDR3 reads TGTGCCAGCAGCTTAGACTTCACAGGGGTGGGGGAAAAACTGTTTTTT. The rearrangement uses TRBV7-2 and TRBJ1-4; TRBD1 aligns across 7 bases. Germline CDR1 is SGHTA and CDR2 is FQGNSA. V was clipped by 1 base and J by 8 bases; unmatched bases: 10. The CDR3 is 16 residues long.

This clone was observed a handful of times. The chain employs TRBV2 and TRBJ1-2, with 10 bases matching TRBD1. This CDR3 has 16 amino acids. J gave up 1 base and V 3 bases, and 5 bases lay outside the gene matches. Germline V CDR1 and CDR2: SNHLY, FYNNEI. The chain's CDR3 is CASSEGQGTFNYGYTF. As DNA, the CDR3 is TGTGCCAGCAGTGAGGGACAGGGGACATTTAACTATGGCTACACCTTC.

The chain's CDR3 is CASSLVGGGEQFF. For the CDR3, the DNA is TGTGCCAGCAGCTTAGTAGGGGGGGGTGAGCAGTTCTTC. This chain connects TRBV7-9 to TRBJ2-1; TRBD2 is a possible D gene (7 bases). This CDR3 has 13 amino acids. Germline V gives CDR1 SEHNR, CDR2 FQNEAQ (reference sequence). V gave up 1 base and J gave up 9 bases, with 10 bases separating them. Drawing the rest from reference TRBV7-9 and TRBJ2-1, the complete variable domain is DTGVSQNPRHKITKRGQNVTFRCDPISEHNRLYWYRQTLGQGPEFLTYFQNEAQLEKSRLLSDRFSAERPKGSFSTLEIQRTEQGDSAMYLCASSLVGGGEQFFGPGTRLTVL.

V and J are TRBV25-1 and TRBJ1-2, with 7 bases lining up with TRBD1. Germline CDR1 is MGHDK and CDR2 is SYGVNS. This CDR3 comprises 15 residues. The ends lost 3 bases at V and 8 bases at J; junction bases unmatched: 12. Written as DNA, the CDR3 is TGTGCCAGCAGTGACCGACAGGGTAATAAGGGCGGCTACACCTTC. This encodes CASSDRQGNKGGYTF.

V and J are TRBV11-2 and TRBJ2-7, with D tentatively TRBD1 (5 bases). V lost 2 bases to trimming and J lost 1 base, with 9 bases between them. The germline V gene has CDR1 SGHAT and CDR2 FQNNGV. This CDR3 is 14 amino acids long. This chain's CDR3 is CASSLSAGSYEQYF. The CDR3 region has the DNA TGTGCCAGCAGCTTAAGCGCAGGGTCCTACGAGCAGTACTTC.

This clone was observed a few times. In DNA form, the CDR3 reads TGTGCCAGCAGTTACTCGCTTCCGGGTTTGGGTTACGAGCAGTACTTC. It specifies CASSYSLPGLGYEQYF. The chain joins TRBV6-5 to TRBJ2-7; D gene ambiguous. The germline CDR1 and CDR2 sequences are MNHEY and SVGAGI. Trimming left V 0 bases short and J 4 bases short, with 16 bases between. The CDR3 consists of 16 residues.

The table lists this clone with a few counts. The chain recombines TRBV5-1 with TRBJ2-1; 10 bases fit TRBD2. This CDR3 comprises 18 residues. CDR1 and CDR2 from the germline V gene are SGHRS and YFSETQ. Trimming cost V 3 bases and J 7 bases; bases outside gene matches: 16. In DNA, the CDR3 is TGCGCCAGCAGCTCAATTTTCCTCCTAGCGGGGGTCGGAAATGAGCAGTTCTTC. It translates to CASSSIFLLAGVGNEQFF.

The rearrangement links TRBV9 to TRBJ2-2, with 7 bases lining up with TRBD1. The CDR3 consists of 16 residues. Trimming took 3 bases from V and 2 from J; bases not matched to a gene: 7. Germline CDR1 SGDLS, CDR2 YYNGEE. CDR3 bases: TGTGCCAGCAGCGCCCATAGACAGGGAAACACCGGGGAGCTGTTTTTT. Translating it yields CASSAHRQGNTGELFF.